This paragraph reports one T cell receptor beta chain. TCRdb keeps only in-frame clones here, not all; method: immunoSEQ multiplex PCR. The table has about 28,000 clones, 91% seen once. The sample belongs to a study of control samples from healthy donors and cancer patients. CDR3 length: 13 amino acids. CDR1 and CDR2 (germline): SQVTM, ANQGSEA. Trimming cost V 6 bases and J 1 base, with 12 bases left between them. The specimen sequenced was PBMCs. The chain employs TRBV29-1 and TRBJ2-5; possible D gene TRBD2, 7 bases. The sequence derives from a man aged 45-60 years with lung cancer. The CDR3 DNA reads as TGCAGCGTGGGGGGGACAAGCCAAGAGACCCAGTACTTC. Translating it yields CSVGGTSQETQYF.